The entry below describes one T cell receptor beta chain. Its specificity is unknown. The sample comes from a study of T cells in Graves' hyperthyroidism and ophthalmopathy. Study-wide points: A model of 13 V-J features distinguished ophthalmopathy from stable hyperthyroidism.

This CDR3 region has 16 residues. Trimming removed 2 bases from V and 0 bases from J, with 10 bases in between. Germline CDR1 is MGHDK and CDR2 is SYGVNS. Isolation of PBMCs was performed on 9.5 to 10 ml fresh peripheral blood. TCR beta CDR3 regions were amplified from RNA. The TCR CDR3 first-round RT-PCR relied on the HTBI primer set. TCRdb fed the multiplex PCR reads into MiXCR, producing one record per CDR3 protein. This table holds about 600,000 distinct CDR3 sequences, more than 12% found once. The receptor was derived from a woman in her forties or fifties with Graves' ophthalmopathy. V usage is TRBV25-1 and J usage is TRBJ2-2; no clear D gene. Material: blood. CDR3 sequence: CASSEVAHSNTGELFF. The DNA for the CDR3 is TGTGCCAGCAGTGAAGTGGCCCACTCGAACACCGGGGAGCTGTTTTTT.